This T cell receptor beta chain was recovered during a study of cytomegalovirus exposure and HLA in healthy donors. Notes on this clone: Its specificity is unknown.

A multiplex PCR was run with 60 Vbeta primers and 13 Jbeta primers. The protocol was immunoSEQ multiplex PCR, while the TCRdb copy is restricted to in-frame clones and leaves out a portion. The repertoire consists of roughly 140,000 clones, with 76% occurring once and the leading ten covering approximately 2%. V lost 4 bases to trimming and J lost 4 bases, with 16 bases between them. The CDR3 spans 15 residues. Germline assignment: CDR1 LNHDA and CDR2 SQIVND (reference sequence). Study-wide results and caveats: Within an earlier analysis, most TCR beta V segments proved productive either about 90% or about 30% of the time.

The sample taken for sequencing was PBMCs. The TCR comes from a woman in her thirties or forties in good health and CMV-seronegative. The V call is TRBV19, the J call TRBJ2-5, with D unresolved. The DNA of the CDR3 is TGTGCCAGTAGTAGCCAATCCCGCCAGGCAGAGACCCAGTACTTC. Protein product: CASSSQSRQAETQYF.